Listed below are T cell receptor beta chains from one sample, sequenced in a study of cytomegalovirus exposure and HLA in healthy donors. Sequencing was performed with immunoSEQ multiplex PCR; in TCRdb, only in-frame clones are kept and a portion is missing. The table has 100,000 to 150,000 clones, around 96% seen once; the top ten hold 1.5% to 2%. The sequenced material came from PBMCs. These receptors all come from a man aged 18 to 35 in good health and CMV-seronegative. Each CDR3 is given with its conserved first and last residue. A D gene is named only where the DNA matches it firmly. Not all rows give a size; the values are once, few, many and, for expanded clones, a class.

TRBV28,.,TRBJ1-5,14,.,TGTGCCAGCAGTTTAGGACGGGAGCATCAGCCCCAGCATTTT,CASSLGREHQPQHF
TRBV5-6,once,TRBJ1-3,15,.,TGTGCCAGCAGCCAACAGGTTACCTCTGGAAACACCATATATTTT,CASSQQVTSGNTIYF
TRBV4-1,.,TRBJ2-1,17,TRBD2,TGCGCCAGCAGCCAAGGAGGAGCGGGAGGGCCCTACAATGAGCAGTTCTTC,CASSQGGAGGPYNEQFF
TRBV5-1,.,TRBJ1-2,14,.,TGCGCCAGCAGTTCCGGGACAACCCTCTATGGCTACACCTTC,CASSSGTTLYGYTF
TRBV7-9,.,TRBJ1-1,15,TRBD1,TGTGCCAGCAGCTTCGGGACAGCTGGGGGAACTGAAGCTTTCTTT,CASSFGTAGGTEAFF
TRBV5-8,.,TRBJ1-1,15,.,TGTGCCAGCAGCTGGGGACTGCTCCGGGGGACTGAAGCTTTCTTT,CASSWGLLRGTEAFF
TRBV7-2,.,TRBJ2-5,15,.,TGTGCCAGCAGCTCACCGGGACTAGGGGGCCAGTCCCAGTACTTC,CASSSPGLGGQSQYF
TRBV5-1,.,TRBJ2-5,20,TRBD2,TGCGCCAGCAGCTTCTCCGAATCAGGGCGGGCTAGCGGGAGGAAAGAGACCCAGTACTTC,CASSFSESGRASGRKETQYF
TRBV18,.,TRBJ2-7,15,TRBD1,TGTGCCAGCTCACCACCCGAGTCAGGGGGCTACGAGCAGTACTTC,CASSPPESGGYEQYF
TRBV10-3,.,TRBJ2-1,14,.,TGTGCCATCAGTGAGCCGACCCGGACAGATGAGCAGTTCTTC,CAISEPTRTDEQFF
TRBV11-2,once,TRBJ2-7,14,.,TGTGCCAGCAGCCCCGGACTGGACCTCTACGAGCAGTACTTC,CASSPGLDLYEQYF
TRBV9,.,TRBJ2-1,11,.,TGTGCCAGCAGCGAGGGGGATGAGCAGTTCTTC,CASSEGDEQFF
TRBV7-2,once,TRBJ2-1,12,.,TGTGCCAGCAGCTTGGTGGGGGGTGAGCAGTTCTTC,CASSLVGGEQFF
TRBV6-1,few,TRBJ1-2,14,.,TGTGCCAGCAGTGGGGGGGGACGGTTTTATGGCTACACCTTC,CASSGGGRFYGYTF
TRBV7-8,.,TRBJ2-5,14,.,TGTGCCAGCAGCTTAGATGGTGGCCGAGAGACCCAGTACTTC,CASSLDGGRETQYF
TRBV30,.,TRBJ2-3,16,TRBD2,TGTGCCTGGACCCCGGGACTAGCGGATTACCCCGATACGCAGTATTTT,CAWTPGLADYPDTQYF
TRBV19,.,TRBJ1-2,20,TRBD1,TGTGCCAGTAGTGCCGTTCGACCGGGGAAAACCGGGACAGGGGAATATGGCTACACCTTC,CASSAVRPGKTGTGEYGYTF